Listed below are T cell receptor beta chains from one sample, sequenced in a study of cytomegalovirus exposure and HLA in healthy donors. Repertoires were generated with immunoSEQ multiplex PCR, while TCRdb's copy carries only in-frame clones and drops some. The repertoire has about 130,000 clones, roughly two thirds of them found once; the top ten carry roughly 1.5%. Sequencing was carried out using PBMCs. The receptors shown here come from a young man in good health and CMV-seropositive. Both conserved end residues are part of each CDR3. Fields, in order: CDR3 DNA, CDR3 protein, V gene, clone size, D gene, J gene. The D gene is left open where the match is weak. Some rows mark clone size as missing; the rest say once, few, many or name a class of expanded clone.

DNA: TGCGCCAGCAGCTTGGTTGCCGGGACAGGGACCTACAATGAGCAGTTCTTC
CDR3: CASSLVAGTGTYNEQFF
V: TRBV5-1
size: NA
D: TRBD1
J: TRBJ2-1

DNA: TGTGCCAGCAGTCTCTTCAATCAGCCCCAGCATTTT
CDR3: CASSLFNQPQHF
V: TRBV28
size: NA
D: NA
J: TRBJ1-5

DNA: TGTGCCAGCAGCACCAAGACTAGCGGGGGAGGTAGGGCAGATACGCAGTATTTT
CDR3: CASSTKTSGGGRADTQYF
V: TRBV9
size: few
D: TRBD2
J: TRBJ2-3

DNA: TGTGCCAGCTCACCGAGACAGACAGATGAAAAACTGTTTTTT
CDR3: CASSPRQTDEKLFF
V: TRBV18
size: NA
D: NA
J: TRBJ1-4

DNA: TGTGCCAGCACTCCGGGACAGGGGGCCACCGGGGAGCTGTTTTTT
CDR3: CASTPGQGATGELFF
V: TRBV6-6
size: NA
D: TRBD1
J: TRBJ2-2

DNA: TGTGCCAGTACGGGATCAGAGATCAATCAGCCCCAGCATTTT
CDR3: CASTGSEINQPQHF
V: TRBV19
size: NA
D: NA
J: TRBJ1-5

DNA: TGTGCCAGCAGCTTGCCTAGCGGGGGTACCTACAATGAGCAGTTCTTC
CDR3: CASSLPSGGTYNEQFF
V: TRBV5-4
size: NA
D: TRBD2
J: TRBJ2-1

DNA: TGCGCCAGCAGCCAAGCTCCAGCGGGAGGGGCTGAGCAGTTCTTC
CDR3: CASSQAPAGGAEQFF
V: TRBV4-1
size: NA
D: TRBD2
J: TRBJ2-1

DNA: TGTGCCAGTAGTCTGGACTCCTGGGAGGGGAAACTGTTTTTT
CDR3: CASSLDSWEGKLFF
V: TRBV19
size: NA
D: NA
J: TRBJ1-4

DNA: TGTGCCAGCTCACCGGTTTGGTGGGTGGCAGGGGGGTTATCAGACACTGAAGCTTTCTTT
CDR3: CASSPVWWVAGGLSDTEAFF
V: TRBV18
size: NA
D: TRBD1
J: TRBJ1-1

DNA: TGTGCCAGCAGCCAGTGGCTAGCGGGGCTCTCTGGGGCCAACGTCCCGACTTTC
CDR3: CASSQWLAGLSGANVPTF
V: TRBV14
size: NA
D: TRBD2
J: TRBJ2-6

DNA: TGTGCCACCAGCAAAGGAGGCGTTTCAGATACGCAGTATTTT
CDR3: CATSKGGVSDTQYF
V: TRBV15
size: once
D: NA
J: TRBJ2-3

DNA: TGTGCCAGCAGCTTGGTGCGGGCAACTAATGAAAAACTGTTTTTT
CDR3: CASSLVRATNEKLFF
V: TRBV5-5
size: NA
D: NA
J: TRBJ1-4

DNA: TGTGCCAGCAGCCCCCAAGCGGGAGGGTTCAATGAGCAGTTCTTC
CDR3: CASSPQAGGFNEQFF
V: TRBV7-2
size: few
D: TRBD2
J: TRBJ2-1

DNA: TGCGCCAGCAGCTTTCTTACAGGGTCGGACACTGAAGCTTTCTTT
CDR3: CASSFLTGSDTEAFF
V: TRBV5-1
size: NA
D: NA
J: TRBJ1-1

DNA: TGCGCCAGCAGTGAGTTGGCGGGAGACCTTAACACCGGGGAGCTGTTTTTT
CDR3: CASSELAGDLNTGELFF
V: TRBV10-1
size: NA
D: TRBD2
J: TRBJ2-2

DNA: TGTGCCAGCAGCTTTCCGGGACAGAGGATTCTGTTTTTT
CDR3: CASSFPGQRILFF
V: TRBV11-2
size: NA
D: TRBD1
J: TRBJ1-4

DNA: TGTGCCAGCTCACCCCGACAGGAGACCTACGAGCAGTACTTC
CDR3: CASSPRQETYEQYF
V: TRBV18
size: NA
D: NA
J: TRBJ2-7

DNA: TGCGCCAGCAGCTTGAAGCTTCAGGGAAAAGAGACCCAGTACTTC
CDR3: CASSLKLQGKETQYF
V: TRBV5-1
size: NA
D: NA
J: TRBJ2-5

DNA: TGTGCCAGCAGCTTAAGGCGTGCCGATTATGCAGGGTCTGGGGCCAACGTCCTGACTTTC
CDR3: CASSLRRADYAGSGANVLTF
V: TRBV7-3
size: NA
D: NA
J: TRBJ2-6

DNA: TGTGCCAGCAGTGACTCCGGGGACAGGGGGGAGCAGTATTTT
CDR3: CASSDSGDRGEQYF
V: TRBV6-4
size: few
D: TRBD1
J: TRBJ2-3

DNA: TGCGCCAGCAGCTTGGGAAGTGGGACAGGGGGGACCCAGTACTTC
CDR3: CASSLGSGTGGTQYF
V: TRBV5-1
size: NA
D: TRBD1
J: TRBJ2-5

DNA: TGCGCCAGCAGCCCGATGGGGGTGGGACAGCTGAACGAGCAGTACTTC
CDR3: CASSPMGVGQLNEQYF
V: TRBV5-1
size: NA
D: TRBD1
J: TRBJ2-7

DNA: TGTGCCAGCAGCGCGGGGGAGGGTAACAATCAGCCCCAGCATTTT
CDR3: CASSAGEGNNQPQHF
V: TRBV6-1
size: NA
D: NA
J: TRBJ1-5

DNA: TGCGCCAGCAGCCAAGAAGGGGCGGGAAGGAAGGATGAGCAGTTCTTC
CDR3: CASSQEGAGRKDEQFF
V: TRBV4-3
size: NA
D: NA
J: TRBJ2-1

DNA: TGTGCCAGTAGTATAGATTACAGGGGTGGGGATACGCAGTATTTT
CDR3: CASSIDYRGGDTQYF
V: TRBV19
size: few
D: TRBD1
J: TRBJ2-3

DNA: TGTGCCAGCAGCAATAGAGGGACAGGGCTAACTGAAGCTTTCTTT
CDR3: CASSNRGTGLTEAFF
V: TRBV21-1
size: NA
D: NA
J: TRBJ1-1

DNA: TGCGCCAGCAGCCAAGATCGACTAGCGGGAGCGGGCGGGGAGCTGTTTTTT
CDR3: CASSQDRLAGAGGELFF
V: TRBV4-1
size: once
D: TRBD2
J: TRBJ2-2

DNA: TGCGCCAGCAGCTTAGGGGGGGCAGAGACCCAGTACTTC
CDR3: CASSLGGAETQYF
V: TRBV5-1
size: NA
D: NA
J: TRBJ2-5

DNA: TGTGCCAGCTCGCGACTAGCGGGCCTCAGCTCCTACGAGCAGTACTTC
CDR3: CASSRLAGLSSYEQYF
V: TRBV27
size: NA
D: TRBD2
J: TRBJ2-7

DNA: TGTGCCAGCAGCCAAGGTACGGGAGAGGCGGAGACCCAGTACTTC
CDR3: CASSQGTGEAETQYF
V: TRBV4-2
size: NA
D: NA
J: TRBJ2-5

DNA: TGTGCCAGCAGCAAAGAGCAGGCCACCTTC
CDR3: CASSKEQATF
V: TRBV21-1
size: NA
D: NA
J: TRBJ1-2